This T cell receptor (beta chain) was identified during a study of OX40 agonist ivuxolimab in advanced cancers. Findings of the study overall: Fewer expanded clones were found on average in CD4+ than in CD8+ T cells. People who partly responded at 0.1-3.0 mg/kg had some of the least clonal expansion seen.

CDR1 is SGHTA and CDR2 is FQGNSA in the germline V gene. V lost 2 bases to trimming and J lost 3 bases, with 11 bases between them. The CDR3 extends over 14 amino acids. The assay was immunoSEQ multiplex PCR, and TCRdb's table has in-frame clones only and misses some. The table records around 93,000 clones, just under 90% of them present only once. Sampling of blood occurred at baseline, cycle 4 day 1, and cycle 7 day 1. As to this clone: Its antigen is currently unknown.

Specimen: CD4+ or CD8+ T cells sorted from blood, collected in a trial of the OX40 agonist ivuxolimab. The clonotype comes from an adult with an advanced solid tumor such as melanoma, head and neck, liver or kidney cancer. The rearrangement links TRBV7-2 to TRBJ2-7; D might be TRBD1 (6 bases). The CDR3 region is CASSLIGDNYEQYF. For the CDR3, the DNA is TGTGCCAGCAGCTTAATAGGGGACAACTACGAGCAGTACTTC.